The rows below give T cell receptor beta chains drawn from one sample of a study of blood T cell repertoires in COVID-19. Sequenced by immunoSEQ multiplex PCR; TCRdb stores in-frame clones only, minus some. The data show roughly 160,000 clones, over 70% seen once. The specimen was PBMCs or T cells enriched from blood (not recorded which). These receptors were taken from a woman in her sixties who had recovered from COVID-19. CDR3s leave out the opening cysteine and the closing phenylalanine or tryptophan. The order of the fields is J gene, V gene, D gene, CDR3 protein. A D gene is named only where the DNA matches it firmly.

>TRBJ2-7|TRBV18|TRBD1
ASSPPTSGQGGYEQY
>TRBJ2-1|TRBV20-1|NA
SASRGGPGDEQF
>TRBJ1-2|TRBV7-8|NA
ASSLVQGGDGYT
>TRBJ1-1|TRBV27|NA
ASSPATVNTEAF
>TRBJ1-1|TRBV7-9|NA
ASSASTGGTEAF
>TRBJ2-7|TRBV30|NA
AWSGGYGSLEY
>TRBJ1-4|TRBV7-9|NA
ASSFGQTEKLF
>TRBJ2-1|TRBV7-8|NA
ASSPGFLSSYNEQF
>TRBJ1-4|TRBV30|NA
AWSEGNEKLF
>TRBJ1-4|TRBV11-2|NA
ASSLGQTTNEKLF
>TRBJ2-1|TRBV19|TRBD1
ATELGTGGNEQF
>TRBJ2-3|TRBV24-1|TRBD1
ATGDRGSTDTQY
>TRBJ2-7|TRBV29-1|TRBD2
SAGGGLYEQY
>TRBJ2-3|TRBV5-1|TRBD2
ASSLSNSGGLTDTQY
>TRBJ2-2|TRBV27|NA
ASSPFPGNTGELF
>TRBJ2-7|TRBV7-9|NA
ASSYTGLSYEQY
>TRBJ2-3|TRBV7-3|TRBD2
ASSKTSGGATDTQY
>TRBJ1-5|TRBV4-1|TRBD1
ASSLGTGNSNQPQH
>TRBJ1-1|TRBV27|NA
ASRTRGDTEAF
>TRBJ2-7|TRBV5-1|TRBD1
ASSPDPGTGLFEQY
>TRBJ2-5|TRBV10-1|TRBD1
ASSEKPGTGVQETQY
>TRBJ1-3|TRBV19|NA
ASTPVGVNSGNTIY
>TRBJ1-2|TRBV2|TRBD1
ASSEMSQGAGGYT
>TRBJ2-7|TRBV12-5|TRBD2
ASGPSGGTYEQY
>TRBJ1-3|TRBV6-5|NA
ASSYGSSGNTIY
>TRBJ1-2|TRBV19|TRBD1
ASSIGTGDYGYT
>TRBJ1-1|TRBV7-9|TRBD1
ASSFGTGGTEAF
>TRBJ1-4|TRBV6-5|NA
ASSYDKTTGNEKLF
>TRBJ2-5|TRBV6-5|NA
ASSSLRLPETQY
>TRBJ2-3|TRBV4-1|NA
ASSQDPRALTDTQY
>TRBJ1-2|TRBV5-6|TRBD1
ASSPGTGGNYGYT
>TRBJ2-1|TRBV24-1|TRBD1
ATSDPGQGINEQF
>TRBJ2-3|TRBV2|NA
ASSPLSSVTDTQY
>TRBJ2-5|TRBV13|TRBD2
ASSPIGLAGQETQY
>TRBJ2-7|TRBV29-1|TRBD1
SVDDRQGEQY
>TRBJ1-5|TRBV19|NA
ASSGLGGNQPQH
>TRBJ1-5|TRBV27|TRBD1
ASRPRQGGQPQH